The clone carrying this T cell receptor (beta chain) was picked up one time. The antigen is not known. Data came from immunoSEQ multiplex PCR; TCRdb stores just in-frame clones and leaves some out. The sample consists of some 1.5 million clones, roughly 96% of them appearing once. Healthy HIV-negative adults with no recent acute infections or vaccinations were recruited as donors. The CDR3 runs 12 residues. Germline V gene sequence: CDR1 SGHTA, CDR2 FQGNSA. With 3 bases removed from V and 4 bases from J, the gap between germline ends came to 7 bases. This sample is drawn from a study of shared clonotypes between healthy human individuals. Overall study results and limits: Naive subsets generally exceeded memory subsets in estimated richness. It was observed that 5% to 6% of naive CD4 clonotypes were shared across a handful of donors.

This TCR derives from a man aged 30 to 39 in good health. The V gene is TRBV7-2, the J gene TRBJ2-7; no clear D. The sample comprised naive CD4+ T cells sorted from blood. Subset indicated: CD45RA+ positively selected. CDR3 region: CASSFLPYEQYF. The DNA of the CDR3 is TGTGCCAGCAGCTTCTTGCCTTACGAGCAGTACTTC. Filled out from reference TRBV7-2 and TRBJ2-7, the complete variable domain reads GAGVSQSPSNKVTEKGKDVELRCDPISGHTALYWYRQSLGQGLEFLIYFQGNSAPDKSGLPSDRFSAERTGGSVSTLTIQRTQQEDSAVYLCASSFLPYEQYFGPGTRLTVT.